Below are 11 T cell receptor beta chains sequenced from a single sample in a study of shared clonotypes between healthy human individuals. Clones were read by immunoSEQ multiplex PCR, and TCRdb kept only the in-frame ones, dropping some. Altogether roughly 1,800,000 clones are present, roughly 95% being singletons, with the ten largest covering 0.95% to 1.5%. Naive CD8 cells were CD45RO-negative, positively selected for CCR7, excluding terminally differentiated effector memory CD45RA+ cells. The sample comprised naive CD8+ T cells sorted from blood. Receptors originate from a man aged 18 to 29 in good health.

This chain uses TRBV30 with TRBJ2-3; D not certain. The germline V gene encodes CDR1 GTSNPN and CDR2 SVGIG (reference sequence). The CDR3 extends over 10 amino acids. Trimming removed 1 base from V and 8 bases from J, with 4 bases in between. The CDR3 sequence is CAWSGGTQYF. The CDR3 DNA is TGTGCCTGGAGTGGGGGTACGCAGTATTTT.

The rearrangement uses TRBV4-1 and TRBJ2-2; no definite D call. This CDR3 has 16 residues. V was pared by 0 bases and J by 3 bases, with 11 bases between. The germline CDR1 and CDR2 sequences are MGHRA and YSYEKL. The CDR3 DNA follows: TGCGCCAGCAGCCAAGACCAGTATCCGGACACCGGGGAGCTGTTTTTT. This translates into CASSQDQYPDTGELFF.

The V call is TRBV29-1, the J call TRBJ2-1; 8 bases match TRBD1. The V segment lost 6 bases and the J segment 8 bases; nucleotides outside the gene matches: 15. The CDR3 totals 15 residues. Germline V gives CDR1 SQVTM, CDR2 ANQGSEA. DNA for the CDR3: TGCAGCGTGGCTGGGGCAGGGGGCGCCGAGGATGAGCAGTTCTTC. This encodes CSVAGAGGAEDEQFF.

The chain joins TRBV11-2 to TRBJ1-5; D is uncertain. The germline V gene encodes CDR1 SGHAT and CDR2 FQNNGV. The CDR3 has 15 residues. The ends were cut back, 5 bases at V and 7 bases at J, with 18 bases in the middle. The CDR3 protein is CASSHPLGSEQPQHF. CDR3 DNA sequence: TGTGCCAGCAGCCACCCCCTCGGGTCGGAACAGCCCCAGCATTTT.

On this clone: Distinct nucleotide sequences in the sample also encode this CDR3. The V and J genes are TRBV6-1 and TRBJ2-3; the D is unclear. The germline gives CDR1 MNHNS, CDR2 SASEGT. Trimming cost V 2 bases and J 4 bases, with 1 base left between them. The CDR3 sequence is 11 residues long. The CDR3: CASSEPDTQYF. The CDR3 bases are TGTGCCAGCAGTGAACCAGATACGCAGTATTTT.

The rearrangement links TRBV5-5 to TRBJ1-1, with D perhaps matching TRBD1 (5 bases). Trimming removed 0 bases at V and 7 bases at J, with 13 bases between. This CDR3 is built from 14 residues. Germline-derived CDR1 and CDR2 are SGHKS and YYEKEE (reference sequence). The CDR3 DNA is TGTGCCAGCAGCTTGGTCGGGACGGCGATTGAAGCTTTCTTT. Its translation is CASSLVGTAIEAFF. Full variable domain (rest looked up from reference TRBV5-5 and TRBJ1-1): DAGVTQSPTHLIKTRGQQVTLRCSPISGHKSVSWYQQVLGQGPQFIFQYYEKEERGRGNFPDRFSARQFPNYSSELNVNALLLGDSALYLCASSLVGTAIEAFFGQGTRLTVV.

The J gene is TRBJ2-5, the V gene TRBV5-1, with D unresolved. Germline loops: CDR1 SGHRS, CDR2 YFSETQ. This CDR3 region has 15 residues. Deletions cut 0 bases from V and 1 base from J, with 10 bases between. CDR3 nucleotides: TGCGCCAGCAGCTTGGCGACCTTAGCCCAAGAGACCCAGTACTTC. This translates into CASSLATLAQETQYF. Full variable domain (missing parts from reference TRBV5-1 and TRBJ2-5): KAGVTQTPRYLIKTRGQQVTLSCSPISGHRSVSWYQQTPGQGLQFLFEYFSETQRNKGNFPGRFSGRQFSNSRSEMNVSTLELGDSALYLCASSLATLAQETQYFGPGTRLLVL.

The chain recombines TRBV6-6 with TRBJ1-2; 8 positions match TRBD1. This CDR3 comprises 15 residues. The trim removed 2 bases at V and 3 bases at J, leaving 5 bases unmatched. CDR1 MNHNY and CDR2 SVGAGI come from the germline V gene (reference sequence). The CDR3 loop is CASSYEGQEHYGYTF. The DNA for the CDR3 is TGTGCCAGCAGTTACGAGGGACAGGAACACTATGGCTACACCTTC.

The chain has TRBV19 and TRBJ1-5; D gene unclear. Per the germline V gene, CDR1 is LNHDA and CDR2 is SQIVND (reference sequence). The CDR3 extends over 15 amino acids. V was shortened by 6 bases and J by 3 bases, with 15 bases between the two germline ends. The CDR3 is CASSLLPGFNQPQHF. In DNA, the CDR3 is TGTGCCAGTAGCCTCTTGCCAGGTTTCAATCAGCCCCAGCATTTT.

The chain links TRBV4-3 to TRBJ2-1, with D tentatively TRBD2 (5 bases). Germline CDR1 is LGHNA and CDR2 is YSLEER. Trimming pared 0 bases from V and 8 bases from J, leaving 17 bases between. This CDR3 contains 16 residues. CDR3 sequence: CASSQDLKSRAYEQFF. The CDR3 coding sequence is TGCGCCAGCAGCCAAGATCTTAAGTCGCGGGCCTATGAGCAGTTCTTC.

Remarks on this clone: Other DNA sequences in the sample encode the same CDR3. DNA for the CDR3: TGTGCCAGCAGCGTCGGACTAGCGGAGTACAATGAGCAGTTCTTC. Protein sequence: CASSVGLAEYNEQFF. The chain has TRBV9 and TRBJ2-1; 10 positions agree with TRBD2. This CDR3 region has 15 residues. CDR1 is SGDLS, CDR2 YYNGEE, per germline. After removal of 2 bases from V and 4 bases from J, the junction contained 3 bases not matched to a gene. Drawing the rest from reference TRBV9 and TRBJ2-1, the complete variable domain is DSGVTQTPKHLITATGQRVTLRCSPRSGDLSVYWYQQSLDQGLQFLIQYYNGEERAKGNILERFSAQQFPDLHSELNLSSLELGDSALYFCASSVGLAEYNEQFFGPGTRLTVL.